A single sample is the source of the 30 T cell receptor beta chains below, sequenced in a study of blood T cell repertoires in COVID-19. TCRdb keeps only in-frame clones here, not all; method: immunoSEQ multiplex PCR. The sample holds some 240,000 clones, around 83% seen once. The material sequenced was peripheral blood. These receptors were collected from a woman in her thirties or forties who had recovered from COVID-19.

V usage is TRBV4-3 and J usage is TRBJ1-6; D call uncertain. The CDR3 contains 13 residues. Deletions cut 1 base from V and 7 bases from J, with 5 bases between. Germline assignment: CDR1 LGHNA and CDR2 YSLEER. The CDR3 sequence is CASSQGQNSPLHF. The CDR3 bases are TGCGCCAGCAGCCAAGGCCAGAATTCACCCCTCCACTTT.

The chain employs TRBV5-1 and TRBJ2-6, with D maybe TRBD1 (6 bases). Trimming left V 1 base short and J 1 base short, with 15 bases between. From germline, CDR1 is SGHRS and CDR2 YFSETQ. The CDR3 is 18 residues long. The CDR3 loop reads CASSLLRGGLSGANVLTF. In nucleotides, the CDR3 is TGCGCCAGCAGCTTGCTCAGGGGCGGGTTGTCTGGGGCCAACGTCCTGACTTTC.

V gene TRBV5-1 combines with J gene TRBJ2-3; 11 nucleotides align to TRBD2. CDR1 and CDR2 (germline): SGHRS, YFSETQ. This CDR3 spans 15 amino acids. With 4 bases clipped from V and 6 bases from J, the junction kept 7 bases outside the gene matches. The chain's CDR3 is CASSNIAGGIDTQYF. For the CDR3, the DNA is TGCGCCAGCAGCAACATAGCGGGGGGGATCGATACGCAGTATTTT.

The gene calls are TRBV5-1 and TRBJ2-7; 7 bases agree with TRBD1. V trimming: 4 bases; J trimming: 0 bases; junction bases outside the gene matches: 4. The CDR3 length is 14 residues. Per the germline V gene, CDR1 is SGHRS and CDR2 is YFSETQ. CDR3 loop: CASSPGQVSYEQYF. The CDR3 nucleotides read TGCGCCAGCAGCCCCGGACAGGTCTCCTACGAGCAGTACTTC. Full variable domain (rest looked up from reference TRBV5-1 and TRBJ2-7): KAGVTQTPRYLIKTRGQQVTLSCSPISGHRSVSWYQQTPGQGLQFLFEYFSETQRNKGNFPGRFSGRQFSNSRSEMNVSTLELGDSALYLCASSPGQVSYEQYFGPGTRLTVT.

The chain uses TRBV3-1 (or the pseudogene TRBV3-2) and TRBJ2-3; TRBD2 aligns across 15 bases. There are 15 residues in the CDR3. Germline V gives CDR1 LGHDT, CDR2 YNNKEL (reference sequence). J gave up 6 bases and V 5 bases, and 3 bases lay outside the gene matches. The CDR3 loop is CASSGTSGGRDTQYF. CDR3 DNA sequence: TGTGCCAGCAGCGGGACTAGCGGGGGGAGGGATACGCAGTATTTT.

This clone turned up a few times. The rearrangement joins TRBV30 to TRBJ1-1; a possible D gene is TRBD1 (5 bases). CDR3 length: 13 residues. Germline CDR1 and CDR2: GTSNPN and SVGIG (reference sequence). Trimming stripped 5 bases from V and 1 base from J, with 11 bases between. CDR3 in amino acids: CAWSTTENTEAFF. The CDR3 region has the DNA TGTGCCTGGTCTACGACAGAGAACACTGAAGCTTTCTTT.

The rearrangement links TRBV3-1 (or the pseudogene TRBV3-2) to TRBJ1-2, with 8 bases lining up with TRBD1. The CDR3 is 14 residues long. V lost 2 bases and J lost 5; bases outside the gene matches: 4. From germline, CDR1 is LGHDT and CDR2 YNNKEL (reference sequence). Here the CDR3 reads CASSQTTGGYGYTF. DNA for the CDR3: TGTGCCAGCAGCCAAACCACAGGGGGGTATGGCTACACCTTC.

This clone was counted between two and nine times. The CDR3 here is CASSPGTSGGYEQYF. DNA for the CDR3: TGTGCCAGCAGCCCCGGGACTAGCGGGGGCTACGAGCAGTACTTC. The chain combines TRBV7-3 with TRBJ2-7; TRBD2 aligns across 14 bases. The germline CDR1 and CDR2 sequences are SGHTA and FQGTGA. With V trimmed by 5 bases and J by 3 bases, 3 bases remained unmatched. CDR3 length: 15 residues. Combining the CDR3 with reference TRBV7-3 and TRBJ2-7 gives the whole variable domain GAGVSQTPSNKVTEKGKYVELRCDPISGHTALYWYRQSLGQGPEFLIYFQGTGAADDSGLPNDRFFAVRPEGSVSTLKIQRTERGDSAVYLCASSPGTSGGYEQYFGPGTRLTVT.

The CDR3 sequence is CASSLGTILHSGTEAFF. The DNA of the CDR3 is TGTGCCAGCAGCTTGGGCACAATCCTCCACTCGGGCACTGAAGCTTTCTTT. The chain is built from TRBV5-8 and TRBJ1-1; D remains unclear. From germline, CDR1 is SGHTS and CDR2 YDEGEE. Trimming pared 0 bases from V and 4 bases from J, leaving 19 bases between. This CDR3 contains 17 residues.

This clone has just a few counts. The J gene is TRBJ2-5, the V gene TRBV18, with 8 bases fitting TRBD1. Germline CDR1 and CDR2: KGHSH and LQKENI. After removal of 3 bases from V and 5 bases from J, the junction contained 5 bases not matched to a gene. This CDR3 comprises 14 residues. CDR3 nucleotides: TGTGCCAGCTCACCCCAGGGGGCTGAGGAGACCCAGTACTTC. Protein sequence: CASSPQGAEETQYF.

The chain combines TRBV6-2 or TRBV6-3 with TRBJ1-5; possibly TRBD1 for D (6 bases). The germline V and J ends were trimmed by 5 bases and 3 bases, with 11 bases remaining between them. This CDR3 spans 14 amino acids. CDR1 and CDR2 (germline): MNHEY, SVGEGT. As DNA, the CDR3 is TGTGCCAGCAGTCAGGACAGTTACAATCAGCCCCAGCATTTT. It translates to CASSQDSYNQPQHF.

The chain is built from TRBV5-4 and TRBJ2-3, with 12 bases fitting TRBD2. The CDR3 spans 16 residues. CDR1 is SGHNT, CDR2 YYREEE, per germline (reference sequence). Losses at the gene ends were 4 bases for V and 8 bases for J; bases not matched to a gene: 11. The CDR3 reads CASSPGASGGASTQYF. CDR3 nucleotides: TGTGCCAGCAGCCCGGGTGCTAGCGGGGGGGCTAGTACGCAGTATTTT.

The gene calls are TRBV3-1 (or the pseudogene TRBV3-2) and TRBJ1-6; D is uncertain. The CDR3 covers 15 residues. Germline V lookup: CDR1 LGHDT, CDR2 YNNKEL (reference sequence). V was pared by 1 base and J by 7 bases, with 11 bases between. The CDR3 region has the DNA TGTGCCAGCAGCCAAGGCTTTGCGGGCAATTCACCCCTCCACTTT. Its protein product is CASSQGFAGNSPLHF.

With respect to this clone: An end of the junction differs from the germline gene, which may be a read error. The chain employs TRBV7-2 and TRBJ2-3, with 7 bases that match TRBD2. Germline V gene sequence: CDR1 SGHTA, CDR2 FQGNSA. This CDR3 has 13 residues. CDR3 amino acids: CASSLAEGDTQYF. The CDR3 DNA is TGTGCCAGCAGCCTAGCGGAGGGAGATACGCAGTATTTT.

The rearrangement uses TRBV5-1 and TRBJ1-4; unclear D gene. V was trimmed by 6 bases and J by 4 bases, leaving 10 bases between them. The CDR3 sequence is 13 residues long. Germline V CDR1 and CDR2: SGHRS, YFSETQ. The CDR3 DNA is TGCGCCAGCAACGACGGGAATAATGAAAAACTGTTTTTT. The encoded protein is CASNDGNNEKLFF.

This sequence joins TRBV19 and TRBJ1-2, with unresolved D. Germline V gene sequence: CDR1 LNHDA, CDR2 SQIVND (reference sequence). The CDR3 is made up of 13 amino acids. Trimming took 6 bases from V and 2 from J, leaving 10 bases between them. The CDR3 here is CASSPTYNYGYTF. The CDR3 DNA reads as TGTGCCAGTAGCCCGACATACAACTATGGCTACACCTTC.

This clone was found a few times. The chain is built from TRBV7-9 and TRBJ1-6, with TRBD1 matching over 10 bases. The V gene end was trimmed by 4 bases and the J gene end by 3 bases; junction bases not matched to a gene: 0. The length of the CDR3 is 15 residues. CDR1 and CDR2 (germline): SEHNR, FQNEAQ (reference sequence). For the CDR3, the DNA is TGTGCCAGCAGCTGGACAGGGGGCTATAATTCACCCCTCCACTTT. Translated, it gives CASSWTGGYNSPLHF.

The chain combines TRBV15 with TRBJ2-7; 7 bases are a match to TRBD2. V shed 0 bases, J shed 2 bases, and the junction held 10 bases outside the gene matches. The CDR3 is 17 amino acids. Per germline, CDR1 LNHNV and CDR2 YYDKDF (reference sequence). CDR3 nucleotide sequence: TGTGCCACCAGCAGAGATAGGGGACTATGGGTTACCTACGAGCAGTACTTC. This sequence encodes CATSRDRGLWVTYEQYF.

The chain links TRBV3-1 (or the pseudogene TRBV3-2) to TRBJ2-2; D unclear. Germline V CDR1 and CDR2: LGHDT, YNNKEL (reference sequence). This CDR3 spans 14 amino acids. The germline V and J ends were trimmed by 4 bases and 1 base, with 7 bases remaining between them. The CDR3 DNA follows: TGTGCCAGCAGCCCCGTGAGGAACACCGGGGAGCTGTTTTTT. It translates to CASSPVRNTGELFF.

The chain links TRBV15 to TRBJ1-4; D ambiguous. The CDR3 length is 11 residues. The V end was cut by 8 bases, the J end by 5 bases, with 6 bases between. The germline V gene has CDR1 LNHNV and CDR2 YYDKDF (reference sequence). DNA of the CDR3: TGTGCCACCTCAGCGAATGAAAAACTGTTTTTT. Its translation: CATSANEKLFF.

This rearrangement joins TRBV7-8 to TRBJ1-1; no definite D call. V lost 6 bases and J lost 3, with 11 bases in between. CDR1 SGHVS and CDR2 FQNEAQ come from the germline V gene. This CDR3 contains 13 residues. For the CDR3, the DNA is TGTGCCAGCAGTTCTATGACTGACACTGAAGCTTTCTTT. This codes for CASSSMTDTEAFF.

This chain uses TRBV10-3 with TRBJ1-2; TRBD1 matches at 8 bases. Germline assignment: CDR1 ENHRY and CDR2 SYGVKD. After removal of 6 bases from V and 13 bases from J, the junction contained 16 bases not matched to a gene. This CDR3 comprises 14 residues. The CDR3 loop reads CAIRTAGTGGASTF. The DNA of the CDR3 is TGTGCCATCAGGACAGCCGGGACAGGAGGAGCCTCCACCTTC.

This clone was picked up a small number of times. CDR3 coding DNA: TGTGCCAGCAGCCCAGAGGGGGCGGGTGGCTACACCTTC. Translated, it gives CASSPEGAGGYTF. The chain recombines TRBV7-9 with TRBJ1-2; 7 bases are a match to TRBD1. The germline gives CDR1 SEHNR, CDR2 FQNEAQ (reference sequence). The CDR3 is 13 residues long. Trimming cost V 5 bases and J 7 bases; bases outside gene matches: 7.

This clone was observed a handful of times. The chain has TRBV7-8 and TRBJ1-1; TRBD1 is a possible D gene (5 bases). The germline V gene encodes CDR1 SGHVS and CDR2 FQNEAQ. V lost 5 bases and J lost 1, with 8 bases in between. The CDR3 runs 13 residues. In nucleotides, the CDR3 is TGTGCCAGCAGCCTGACAGCGAACACTGAAGCTTTCTTT. This gives the protein CASSLTANTEAFF.

The J gene is TRBJ1-1, the V gene TRBV4-3; weak D call: TRBD1 (5 bases). Germline V lookup: CDR1 LGHNA, CDR2 YSLEER. V dropped 3 bases and J dropped 2 bases, with 13 bases sitting between them. The CDR3 loop spans 15 amino acids. The CDR3 loop is CASSHGMTENTEAFF. The CDR3 DNA follows: TGCGCCAGCAGCCATGGGATGACAGAAAACACTGAAGCTTTCTTT.

The genes are TRBV11-2 and TRBJ2-2; D remains unclear. Germline CDR1 and CDR2: SGHAT and FQNNGV. The CDR3 is 11 residues long. Between the trimmed V and J ends, which lost 2 bases and 9 bases, there was a span of 4 bases. The DNA of the CDR3 is TGTGCCAGCAGCTTACGTAGGGAGCTGTTTTTT. The encoded protein is CASSLRRELFF.

This clone was picked up a small number of times. The chain couples TRBV4-3 to TRBJ1-6; D gene unclear. V lost 8 bases, J lost 3 bases, and 11 bases lay in between. Per the germline V gene, CDR1 is LGHNA and CDR2 is YSLEER. CDR3 length equals 14 residues. CDR3 DNA: TGCGCCAGCCGGGGAGGGAACTATAATTCACCCCTCCACTTT. Its translation: CASRGGNYNSPLHF.

The chain is built from TRBV7-2 and TRBJ1-5; D is uncertain. In germline, CDR1 is SGHTA, CDR2 FQGNSA. Trimming took 6 bases from V and 5 from J, leaving 14 bases between them. The CDR3 contains 14 residues. As DNA, the CDR3 is TGTGCCAGCAGGTCGGTGGCTAGTGATCAGCCCCAGCATTTT. It yields the protein CASRSVASDQPQHF.

The chain joins TRBV6-2 or TRBV6-3 to TRBJ2-5, with D possibly TRBD1 on 5 matching bases. The V end lost 2 bases, the J end lost 5 bases, and 15 bases lay between the germline ends. Germline V lookup: CDR1 MNHEY, CDR2 SVGEGT. This CDR3 has 15 residues. CDR3 sequence: CASSYGARVGETQYF. CDR3 DNA sequence: TGTGCCAGCAGTTACGGTGCCAGGGTGGGGGAGACCCAGTACTTC.

The rearrangement joins TRBV11-3 to TRBJ2-5; the D gene is possibly TRBD1 (6 bases). Trimming removed 6 bases from V and 2 bases from J, with 16 bases in between. CDR1 is SGHNT and CDR2 is YENEEA in the germline V gene. This CDR3 region has 15 residues. The CDR3 DNA follows: TGTGCCAGCAGTCGGCAGCCGGGACATCAAGAGACCCAGTACTTC. It encodes CASSRQPGHQETQYF.